Listed here are 2 T cell receptor beta chains from one sample, sequenced in a study of radiotherapy plus CTLA-4 blockade in lung cancer. The assay was immunoSEQ multiplex PCR, and TCRdb's table has in-frame clones only and misses some. This table holds about 80,000 clones, about 78% found once. Sequences were derived from peripheral blood, sampled from a patient treated with radiotherapy plus ipilimumab. The source of these receptors is a human donor with non-small cell lung cancer whose response to radiotherapy plus ipilimumab could not be evaluated. Some clones in this sample may be carry-over from other donors' samples.

This clone was recorded a few times. The genes are TRBV4-1 and TRBJ2-7, with 12 bases aligning to TRBD1. The CDR3 spans 16 residues. The germline V gene has CDR1 MGHRA and CDR2 YSYEKL. Trimming cost V 0 bases and J 7 bases; bases outside gene matches: 7. The CDR3: CASSQDLGQGAGEQYF. For the CDR3, the DNA is TGCGCCAGCAGCCAAGATCTGGGACAGGGGGCTGGTGAGCAGTACTTC.

The chain couples TRBV2 to TRBJ2-5; a possible D gene is TRBD1 (6 bases). Between the trimmed V and J ends, which lost 1 base and 0 bases, there was a span of 9 bases. CDR1 and CDR2 from the germline V gene are SNHLY and FYNNEI. There are 15 residues in the CDR3. CDR3 in amino acids: CASSEGYRDQETQYF. CDR3 DNA sequence: TGTGCCAGCAGTGAAGGGTACAGGGACCAAGAGACCCAGTACTTC.